This record looks at one TCR beta chain sequence and its context. Its specificity is not known. These data are taken from a study of OX40 agonist ivuxolimab in advanced cancers. Looking at the study overall: Melanoma, hepatocellular carcinoma, head and neck or renal cell cancer occurred in dose-escalation patients.

Method: immunoSEQ multiplex PCR; TCRdb's copy keeps in-frame clones and lacks some. The data show some 97,000 clones, 90% seen once. The study, taken as a whole, reports: The 0.1-3.0 mg/kg partial responders had among the lowest clonal expansion. Within 6 weeks, CD4+ and CD8+ blood T cells expanded clonally at 0.1 to 3.0 mg/kg.

The length of the CDR3 is 15 residues. Germline CDR1 SEHNR, CDR2 FQNEAQ (reference sequence). With V trimmed by 4 bases and J by 6 bases, 2 bases remained unmatched. This sample comprised CD4+ or CD8+ T cells sorted from blood, obtained in a trial of the OX40 agonist ivuxolimab. The TCR sequence derives from an adult with an advanced solid tumor such as melanoma, head and neck, liver or kidney cancer. The chain recombines TRBV7-9 with TRBJ2-3; 15 bases are shared with TRBD2. CDR3 loop: CASSSGLAGGDTQYF. Here the CDR3 DNA reads TGTGCCAGCAGCTCCGGACTAGCGGGGGGGGATACGCAGTATTTT.